This section outlines one T cell receptor beta chain sequence together with its context. In the authors' methods: Estimation of nucleated cell counts was performed using reference gene primer amplification. The assay was immunoSEQ multiplex PCR, and TCRdb's table has in-frame clones only and misses some. The V and J calls and clone size come from that table; D and trimming were worked out from the DNA. The sample has 100,000 to 120,000 clones; about three quarters are singletons. The sample originates from a study of blood T cell repertoires in COVID-19. Study in general: The United States, Italy and Spain provided the acute and convalescent COVID-19 samples.

Sequencing was done on a sample of peripheral blood. The receptor comes from a woman in her 40s with acute or convalescent COVID-19.

The chain's CDR3 is CASTLGQGNFYGYTF. In DNA form, the CDR3 reads TGCGCCAGCACCCTAGGACAGGGAAACTTCTATGGCTACACCTTC. The rearrangement links TRBV5-1 to TRBJ1-2; 8 bases line up with TRBD1. V shed 6 bases and J 4 bases; nucleotides not matched to a gene: 11. The CDR3 is 15 amino acids. Germline CDR1 and CDR2: SGHRS and YFSETQ.